One sample yielded the 31 T cell receptor beta chains listed below, sequenced in a study of human T cells and chemical hapten exposure. The total RNA was obtained from whole blood that was not fractionated. TCRdb fed the 5' RACE reads into MiXCR, producing one record per CDR3 protein. The sample has about 140,000 distinct CDR3 sequences, roughly 4% seen once. The receptors stem from a female donor in good health.

This clonotype has ten or more counts. CDR3 residues: CASSTGTVRFSPLHF. The DNA for the CDR3 is TGTGCCAGCAGTACCGGGACAGTCCGTTTTTCACCCCTCCACTTT. V is TRBV2 and J is TRBJ1-6; 7 bases fit TRBD1. V trimming: 5 bases; J trimming: 9 bases; junction bases outside the gene matches: 10. From germline, CDR1 is SNHLY and CDR2 FYNNEI. This CDR3 contains 15 residues. The whole variable domain, filled in from reference TRBV2 and TRBJ1-6, reads EPEVTQTPSHQVTQMGQEVILRCVPISNHLYFYWYRQILGQKVEFLVSFYNNEISEKSEIFDDQFSVERPDGSNFTLKIRSTKLEDSAMYFCASSTGTVRFSPLHFGNGTRLTVT.

This clonotype was found many times. The V gene is TRBV6-6, the J gene TRBJ1-1, with unresolved D. The V end lost 2 bases, the J end lost 4 bases, and 20 bases lay between the germline ends. The germline gives CDR1 MNHNY, CDR2 SVGAGI (reference sequence). The CDR3 is 17 amino acids. CDR3 protein: CASSYVSIPGAGTEAFF. The CDR3 region has the DNA TGTGCCAGCAGTTACGTTTCGATCCCCGGAGCGGGCACTGAAGCTTTCTTT.

This clonotype was seen many times. V and J are TRBV12-3 or TRBV12-4 and TRBJ2-3; D uncertain. Trimming took off 4 bases at V and 0 bases at J, with 8 bases between the two ends. The CDR3 has 14 residues. CDR3 coding DNA: TGTGCCAGCAGTTATAAGGATAGCACAGATACGCAGTATTTT. As protein: CASSYKDSTDTQYF.

This clonotype has more than one count but fewer than ten. CDR3 loop: CASSLVGACTDTQYF. The CDR3 nucleotides read TGTGCCAGCAGTTTAGTTGGGGCTTGCACAGATACGCAGTATTTT. V and J are TRBV27 and TRBJ2-3; a weak D match, TRBD1 (5 bases). The ends were cut back, 2 bases at V and 1 base at J, with 10 bases in the middle. The CDR3 extends over 15 amino acids. Germline V gene data show CDR1 as MNHEY and CDR2 as SMNVEV (reference sequence).

This clonotype has at least ten counts. The rearrangement links TRBV12-3 or TRBV12-4 to TRBJ2-7; 9 bases match TRBD1. The CDR3 is made up of 14 amino acids. After removal of 6 bases from V and 3 bases from J, the junction contained 6 bases not matched to a gene. CDR3 sequence: CASSQGTGNYEQYF. The CDR3 DNA reads TGTGCCAGCAGCCAAGGGACAGGGAACTACGAGCAGTACTTC.

This clonotype was counted ten times or more. The chain has TRBV6-2 or TRBV6-3 and TRBJ2-3; maybe TRBD2 (7 bases). CDR3 length: 18 amino acids. Between the trimmed V and J ends, which lost 0 bases and 2 bases, there was a span of 18 bases. The germline gives CDR1 MNHEY, CDR2 SVGEGT. The CDR3 DNA follows: TGTGCCAGCAGTTACTCGGAGCTGCGGGGGCGGGACACAGATACGCAGTATTTT. It encodes CASSYSELRGRDTDTQYF.

This clonotype has ten or more counts. The V call is TRBV20-1, the J call TRBJ2-1, with a weak D call TRBD2 (7 bases). CDR1 is DFQATT and CDR2 is SNEGSKA in the germline V gene (reference sequence). Trimming removed 6 bases from V and 8 bases from J, with 17 bases in between. This CDR3 is built from 13 residues. The CDR3 DNA follows: TGCAGTGCGTATGAGGGGGGGGGCGATGAGCAGTTCTTC. Amino acids: CSAYEGGGDEQFF.

This clonotype was observed at least ten times. The chain combines TRBV28 with TRBJ1-1; D is perhaps TRBD1 (5 bases). CDR3 length: 14 residues. The V gene's germline CDR1 is MDHEN and CDR2 SYDVKM. The V gene lost 4 bases and the J gene lost 6 bases, with 15 bases spanning the gap. Here the CDR3 DNA reads TGTGCCAGCAGTTCCATAGGGGAGTCCCCTGAAGCTTTCTTT. Protein product: CASSSIGESPEAFF.

This clonotype has at least ten counts. The rearrangement uses TRBV20-1 and TRBJ2-7, with 8 nucleotides matching TRBD2. The CDR3 is 15 residues long. Losses at the gene ends were 6 bases for V and 2 bases for J; bases not matched to a gene: 12. CDR1 is DFQATT and CDR2 is SNEGSKA in the germline V gene (reference sequence). Here the CDR3 DNA reads TGCAGTGCGGCACCGGGGGGGCGGACAACCTACGAGCAGTACTTC. Amino acids: CSAAPGGRTTYEQYF.

This clonotype was recorded a few times. J is TRBJ1-5 and V is TRBV27; D might be TRBD1 (5 bases). V lost 2 bases and J 7 bases, leaving 12 bases between the germline ends. Looked up from germline, CDR1 is MNHEY and CDR2 is SMNVEV (reference sequence). The length of the CDR3 is 14 residues. Written as DNA, the CDR3 is TGTGCCAGCAGTTTAGTGGGACTGGGGCAGCCCCAGCATTTT. As protein: CASSLVGLGQPQHF.

There are many counts of this clonotype. The chain is built from TRBV5-4 and TRBJ2-4, with a possible D match to TRBD2 (5 bases). Germline CDR1 SGHNT, CDR2 YYREEE (reference sequence). CDR3 length: 12 amino acids. V lost 4 bases to trimming and J lost 9 bases, with 11 bases between them. CDR3 sequence (DNA): TGTGCCAGCAGCCCTCCAGAGGGCATTCAGTACTTC. This sequence encodes CASSPPEGIQYF.

In this sample, this clonotype turned up many times. The genes are TRBV5-1 and TRBJ1-4; D is unresolved. There are 13 residues in the CDR3. Germline CDR1 and CDR2: SGHRS and YFSETQ. V was pared by 7 bases and J by 3 bases, with 10 bases between. This chain's CDR3 is CASSGIPNEKLFF. The CDR3 coding sequence is TGCGCCAGCTCCGGGATTCCTAATGAAAAACTGTTTTTT.

Many counts were recorded for this clonotype. This chain links TRBV6-5 with TRBJ1-1; D gene ambiguous. CDR1 is MNHEY and CDR2 is SVGAGI in the germline V gene. V was trimmed by 10 bases and J by 8 bases, leaving 14 bases between them. This CDR3 is built from 11 residues. This CDR3 reads CATHNGGEAFF. The CDR3 nucleotides read TGTGCCACCCACAACGGAGGCGAAGCTTTCTTT.

In its sample, this clonotype was seen many times. The genes are TRBV5-1 and TRBJ2-3; D not certain. The germline V gene has CDR1 SGHRS and CDR2 YFSETQ. The CDR3 contains 14 residues. V was pared by 4 bases and J by 2 bases, with 11 bases between. Written as DNA, the CDR3 is TGCGCCAGCAGCGACACGGATCCCACAGATACGCAGTATTTT. This sequence encodes CASSDTDPTDTQYF.

V and J are TRBV7-9 and TRBJ1-4; 8 nucleotides line up with TRBD1. From germline, CDR1 is SEHNR and CDR2 FQNEAQ (reference sequence). CDR3 length: 13 amino acids. The junction had 4 bases not matched to a gene; V was cut back by 5 bases and J by 8 bases. The CDR3 DNA reads TGTGCCAGCAGCAACCGGGACAGGGAAAAACTGTTTTTT. It yields the protein CASSNRDREKLFF.

This clonotype was seen only a few times. This sequence joins TRBV20-1 and TRBJ1-5; possible D gene TRBD1, 5 bases. Germline-derived CDR1 and CDR2 are DFQATT and SNEGSKA (reference sequence). Trimming took off 5 bases at V and 4 bases at J, with 12 bases between the two ends. This CDR3 has 13 residues. CDR3 nucleotides: TGCAGTGCTTACCGACAGAATAATCAGCCCCAGCATTTT. It translates to CSAYRQNNQPQHF.

This clonotype was seen ten or more times. This chain joins TRBV6-2 or TRBV6-3 and TRBJ1-5; tentatively, D is TRBD1 (6 bases). The CDR3 has 15 residues. The germline V and J ends were trimmed by 2 bases and 3 bases, with 11 bases remaining between them. Germline CDR1 is MNHEY and CDR2 is SVGEGT. This CDR3 reads CASSYRGQLNQPQHF. The CDR3 DNA reads TGTGCCAGCAGTTACCGGGGGCAGCTCAATCAGCCCCAGCATTTT.

This clonotype was counted ten times or more. V is TRBV20-1 and J is TRBJ1-2; D not certain. CDR1 and CDR2 (germline): DFQATT, SNEGSKA (reference sequence). Trimming stripped 5 bases from V and 4 bases from J, with 17 bases between. This CDR3 has 14 amino acids. The DNA for the CDR3 is TGCAGTGCTCCTACTTCCCCGGACCTCTATGGCTACACCTTC. As protein: CSAPTSPDLYGYTF.

This clonotype was recorded a few times. This sequence joins TRBV30 and TRBJ2-2; D unclear. Germline lookup yields CDR1 GTSNPN and CDR2 SVGIG (reference sequence). With 4 bases removed from V and 6 bases from J, the gap between germline ends came to 12 bases. The CDR3 length is 13 residues. The CDR3 nucleotides are TGTGCCTGGAAGTCTGTTACGGCCGGGGAGCTGTTTTTT. Translated, it gives CAWKSVTAGELFF.

This clonotype was observed many times. V gene TRBV5-1 combines with J gene TRBJ1-5; 8 bases align to TRBD1. V lost 5 bases and J lost 4; bases outside the gene matches: 14. This CDR3 has 17 amino acids. CDR1 and CDR2 (germline): SGHRS, YFSETQ. CDR3 protein: CASRCGVLTGVNQPQHF. In nucleotides, the CDR3 is TGCGCCAGCAGATGCGGCGTCCTGACAGGGGTAAATCAGCCCCAGCATTTT.

This clonotype was counted at least ten times. CDR3 in amino acids: CATSRVRAGVYEQYF. The DNA for the CDR3 is TGTGCCACCAGCAGAGTTCGAGCGGGGGTCTACGAGCAGTACTTC. The chain employs TRBV15 and TRBJ2-7; 8 bases map to TRBD2. The germline gives CDR1 LNHNV, CDR2 YYDKDF (reference sequence). The length of the CDR3 is 15 residues. Trimming at V came to 1 base and at J to 3 bases, leaving 5 bases not matched to a gene. The complete variable domain, with remaining parts taken from reference TRBV15 and TRBJ2-7, reads DAMVIQNPRYQVTQFGKPVTLSCSQTLNHNVMYWYQQKSSQAPKLLFHYYDKDFNNEADTPDNFQSRRPNTSFCFLDIRSPGLGDTAMYLCATSRVRAGVYEQYFGPGTRLTVT.

The table lists this clonotype with many counts. The chain carries TRBV12-5 and TRBJ1-1; D uncertain. The V and J ends lost 7 bases and 4 bases respectively, with 10 bases between them. CDR3 length: 12 amino acids. Per germline, CDR1 LGHNT and CDR2 FRNRAP. The CDR3 sequence is CASAWEGTEAFF. Here the CDR3 DNA reads TGTGCTAGTGCCTGGGAGGGCACTGAAGCTTTCTTT.

The V call is TRBV11-3, the J call TRBJ2-4; 7 nucleotides align to TRBD2. Germline lookup yields CDR1 SGHNT and CDR2 YENEEA. V lost 5 bases and J lost 7; bases outside the gene matches: 11. The CDR3 runs to 15 residues. The CDR3 loop is CASSNPGLSGNIQYF. CDR3 bases: TGTGCCAGCAGCAACCCGGGACTATCAGGGAACATTCAGTACTTC.

The CDR3 sequence is CASSQKGLAGGATDTQYF. The DNA of the CDR3 is TGCGCCAGCAGCCAAAAGGGACTAGCGGGGGGGGCCACAGATACGCAGTATTTT. This rearrangement joins TRBV4-1 to TRBJ2-3, with 16 bases aligning to TRBD2. The CDR3 extends over 18 amino acids. Per germline, CDR1 MGHRA and CDR2 YSYEKL. The V and J ends lost 2 bases and 2 bases, in that order; junction bases with no gene match: 4.

About this clonotype: This may arise from a read error, as a much more abundant clone is one base away. This chain connects TRBV19 to TRBJ2-1; TRBD2 matches 8 bases. The germline V gene has CDR1 LNHDA and CDR2 SQIVND (reference sequence). The CDR3 spans 17 residues. The V gene end was trimmed by 3 bases and the J gene end by 15 bases; junction bases not matched to a gene: 22. In DNA, the CDR3 is TGTGCCAGTAGTATCCCCCGAAAAAGACGAGCGGGGGACCGGGGGTTCTTC. This gives the protein CASSIPRKRRAGDRGFF.

Many counts were recorded for this clonotype. This sequence joins TRBV29-1 and TRBJ2-3; TRBD2 matches at 11 bases. The CDR3 spans 15 residues. J gave up 2 bases and V 5 bases, and 6 bases lay outside the gene matches. Germline values: CDR1 SQVTM, CDR2 ANQGSEA. The CDR3, as DNA: TGCAGCGTTACCCTTAGCGGGGGGGCCACAGATACGCAGTATTTT. This codes for CSVTLSGGATDTQYF.

This clonotype came up a few times. The chain joins TRBV20-1 to TRBJ2-3, with 7 positions matching TRBD2. CDR1 is DFQATT, CDR2 SNEGSKA, per germline (reference sequence). The CDR3 covers 15 residues. V dropped 1 base and J dropped 0; count of bases not matched to a gene: 4. The CDR3 DNA sequence: TGCAGTGCTAGAGGGGGGGGTCTTAGCACAGATACGCAGTATTTT. It encodes CSARGGGLSTDTQYF.

This clonotype was seen a single time. This could be a read error, since a much larger clone is one nucleotide away. The CDR3 does not close with the conserved phenylalanine or tryptophan, likely indicating a read error. The chain is built from TRBV7-8 and TRBJ2-3, with a possible D match to TRBD2 (7 bases). The CDR3 sequence is 14 residues long. Germline V gene sequence: CDR1 SGHVS, CDR2 FQNEAQ. Trimming shortened V by 5 bases and J by 5 bases, and 14 bases separated the two germline ends. CDR3 residues: CASSATGRGDTQYY. The CDR3 DNA reads TGTGCCAGCAGCGCAACAGGGAGGGGAGATACGCAGTATTAT.

This clonotype has a count of ten or more. The V and J genes are TRBV29-1 and TRBJ1-1, with D possibly matching TRBD1 (5 bases). Trimming shortened V by 6 bases and J by 11 bases, and 22 bases separated the two germline ends. The CDR3 consists of 13 residues. Per the germline V gene, CDR1 is SQVTM and CDR2 is ANQGSEA. CDR3 bases: TGCAGCGTCGACCGGGGGGAGGACTACCGCGCTTTCTTT. It encodes CSVDRGEDYRAFF.

The gene calls are TRBV6-2 or TRBV6-3 and TRBJ1-5; D uncertain. The CDR3 runs to 13 residues. V lost 2 bases to trimming and J lost 6 bases, with 8 bases between them. Per germline, CDR1 MNHEY and CDR2 SVGEGT. The CDR3 DNA reads as TGTGCCAGCAGTTACGCTCTTCTTCAGCCCCAGCATTTT. This sequence encodes CASSYALLQPQHF.

This clonotype was recorded many times. This chain connects TRBV7-9 to TRBJ2-7; D not resolved. The CDR3 sequence is 15 residues long. The germline CDR1 and CDR2 sequences are SEHNR and FQNEAQ (reference sequence). V was pared by 5 bases and J by 5 bases, with 19 bases between. CDR3 in amino acids: CASSLSPAPVNEQYF. The CDR3 DNA reads TGTGCCAGCAGCCTCAGTCCGGCCCCGGTGAACGAGCAGTACTTC.